This is a list of T cell receptor beta chains from one sample in a study of PD-1 blockade in classical Hodgkin lymphoma. Sequencing used immunoSEQ multiplex PCR; TCRdb keeps in-frame clones, though not all of them. The data show some 150,000 clones, with around four fifths seen just once and 7.5% to 9.5% held by the top ten. This specimen consisted of peripheral blood mononuclear cells (PBMCs), obtained before the second cycle of nivolumab. The receptors originated from a human donor with classical Hodgkin lymphoma. The CDR3 runs from the conserved cysteine through the conserved F or W. Fields, in order: D gene, clone size, J gene, V gene, CDR3 protein, CDR3 DNA. A D gene is named only where the DNA matches it firmly. Clone size appears in some rows only: once, few, many, or a class for an expanded clone.

>TRBD1|once|TRBJ1-2|TRBV2
CASRSTGGAGYTF
TGTGCCAGCAGGTCCACAGGGGGCGCCGGCTACACCTTC
>.|.|TRBJ2-1|TRBV18
CASSPQGPGATSEQFF
TGTGCCAGCTCACCTCAAGGCCCCGGGGCCACAAGTGAGCAGTTCTTC
>.|.|TRBJ2-2|TRBV7-3
CASKEENTGELFF
TGTGCCAGCAAGGAAGAGAACACCGGGGAGCTGTTTTTT
>.|.|TRBJ1-1|TRBV21-1
CASSKSRGTDTEAFF
TGTGCCAGCAGCAAATCAAGGGGGACCGACACTGAAGCTTTCTTT
>.|many|TRBJ2-7|TRBV12-5
CASGLNRGTSSYEQYF
TGTGCTAGTGGTTTGAATCGGGGAACGAGCTCCTACGAGCAGTACTTC
>.|.|TRBJ2-7|TRBV6-6
CASSYSRVPAEQYF
TGTGCCAGCAGTTACTCTCGGGTCCCCGCCGAGCAGTACTTC
>.|.|TRBJ2-2|TRBV5-1
CASSLSQGNTGELFF
TGCGCCAGCAGCTTATCTCAGGGGAACACCGGGGAGCTGTTTTTT
>TRBD2|.|TRBJ2-1|TRBV7-9
CASRASGPLWNEQFF
TGTGCCAGCAGGGCTAGCGGGCCCCTTTGGAATGAGCAGTTCTTC
>TRBD2|.|TRBJ2-2|TRBV7-3
CASSRTSGRHTGELFF
TGTGCCAGCAGCCGGACTAGCGGGAGGCACACCGGGGAGCTGTTTTTT
>.|.|TRBJ2-2|TRBV6-5
CASRTGQNTGELFF
TGTGCCAGCAGAACGGGACAGAACACCGGGGAGCTGTTTTTT
>.|.|TRBJ2-4|TRBV7-3
CASSAGGGKNIQYF
TGTGCCAGCAGCGCCGGGGGAGGCAAAAACATTCAGTACTTC
>.|.|TRBJ2-7|TRBV7-2
CASSLSSGTVYEQYF
TGTGCCAGCAGCTTGTCCTCCGGGACGGTCTACGAGCAGTACTTC
>.|few|TRBJ2-4|TRBV5-4
CASSRGGAKNIQYF
TGTGCCAGCAGCCGAGGGGGGGCCAAAAACATTCAGTACTTC
>.|many|TRBJ1-3|TRBV7-8
CASSAGFTGNTIYF
TGTGCCAGCAGCGCCGGTTTTACTGGAAACACCATATATTTT
>.|.|TRBJ1-1|TRBV5-4
CASSHRQGPTEAFF
TGTGCCAGCAGTCATCGGCAGGGTCCCACTGAAGCTTTCTTT
>TRBD1|.|TRBJ1-2|TRBV28
CASSLRRGRGRQGYTF
TGTGCCAGCAGTTTGAGGAGGGGCAGGGGGCGCCAGGGCTACACCTTC
>.|once|TRBJ2-7|TRBV5-4
CASSTFKGERSYEQYF
TGTGCCAGCAGCACCTTTAAGGGGGAGCGGTCCTACGAGCAGTACTTC
>TRBD1|.|TRBJ2-7|TRBV7-7
CASSPQTGGPLYEQYF
TGTGCTAGCAGCCCCCAGACAGGGGGCCCTCTCTACGAGCAGTACTTC
>TRBD2|.|TRBJ2-5|TRBV7-7
CASSFGVAGGFQETQYF
TGTGCTAGCAGCTTCGGCGTAGCGGGGGGCTTCCAAGAGACCCAGTACTTC
>TRBD2|.|TRBJ2-5|TRBV18
CASSPTRTSGGFRETQYF
TGTGCCAGCTCACCAACCCGGACTAGCGGGGGCTTCCGAGAGACCCAGTACTTC
>.|.|TRBJ2-3|TRBV11-2
CASSLGQISTDTQYF
TGTGCCAGCAGCTTAGGACAGATTAGCACAGATACGCAGTATTTT
>.|.|TRBJ1-6|TRBV9
CASSPIQGNSYNSPLHF
TGTGCCAGCAGCCCGATACAGGGAAACTCCTATAATTCACCCCTCCACTTT
>.|.|TRBJ2-3|TRBV10-3
CAITPGPSTDTQYF
TGTGCCATCACCCCAGGTCCTAGCACAGATACGCAGTATTTT
>TRBD1|.|TRBJ1-2|TRBV7-2
CASSFAPGTDGYTF
TGTGCCAGCAGCTTTGCCCCTGGGACAGATGGCTACACCTTC
>.|.|TRBJ2-7|TRBV21-1
CASSFQKGLADEQYF
TGTGCCAGCAGCTTCCAAAAGGGACTAGCCGACGAGCAGTACTTC
>.|.|TRBJ2-3|TRBV6-5
CASSYTGTDTQYF
TGTGCCAGCAGTTACACAGGGACAGATACGCAGTATTTT
>TRBD1|.|TRBJ2-5|TRBV5-1
CASSLGPYPGGETQYF
TGCGCCAGCAGCTTGGGGCCCTACCCAGGGGGAGAGACCCAGTACTTC
>.|.|TRBJ2-2|TRBV11-1
CASTLGGRTGELFF
TGTGCCAGCACCCTAGGAGGGAGAACCGGGGAGCTGTTTTTT
>.|.|TRBJ1-1|TRBV2
CASSADLNTEAFF
TGTGCCAGCAGTGCCGACTTGAACACTGAAGCTTTCTTT
>.|.|TRBJ1-5|TRBV19
CASIRGEGQPQHF
TGTGCCAGTATACGGGGGGAAGGGCAGCCCCAGCATTTT
>TRBD2|.|TRBJ2-5|TRBV6-1
CASRRTSGRQETQYF
TGTGCCAGCAGGAGGACTAGCGGGAGACAAGAGACCCAGTACTTC
>.|.|TRBJ1-2|TRBV5-4
CASSLDNYGYTF
TGTGCCAGCAGCTTGGACAACTATGGCTACACCTTC
>.|.|TRBJ1-2|TRBV5-6
CASSPEGGPGYTF
TGTGCCAGCAGCCCAGAGGGGGGTCCTGGCTACACCTTC
>TRBD1|few|TRBJ1-6|TRBV7-9
CASSEQGRHNSPLHF
TGTGCCAGCAGCGAACAGGGGAGGCATAATTCACCCCTCCACTTT
>.|.|TRBJ2-3|TRBV6-1
CASSDRGGADTQYF
TGTGCCAGCAGTGACAGGGGGGGAGCAGATACGCAGTATTTT
>.|once|TRBJ2-5|TRBV10-3
CAISESGVETQYF
TGTGCCATCAGTGAGTCGGGGGTCGAGACCCAGTACTTC
>.|once|TRBJ2-5|TRBV4-1
CASSPRGEETQYF
TGCGCCAGCAGCCCCCGCGGGGAAGAGACCCAGTACTTC